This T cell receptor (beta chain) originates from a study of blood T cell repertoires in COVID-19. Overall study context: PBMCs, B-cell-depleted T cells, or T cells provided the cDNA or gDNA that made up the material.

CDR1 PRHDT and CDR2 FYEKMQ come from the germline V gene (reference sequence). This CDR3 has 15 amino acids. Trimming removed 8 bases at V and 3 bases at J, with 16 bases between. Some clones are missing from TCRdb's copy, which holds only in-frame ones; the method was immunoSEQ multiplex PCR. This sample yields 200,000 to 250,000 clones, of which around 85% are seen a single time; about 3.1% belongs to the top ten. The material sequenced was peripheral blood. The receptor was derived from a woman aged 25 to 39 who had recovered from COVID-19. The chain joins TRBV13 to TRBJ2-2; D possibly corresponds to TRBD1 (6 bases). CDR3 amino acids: CASGVRGYHTGELFF. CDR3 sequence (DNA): TGTGCCAGCGGGGTAAGGGGGTATCACACCGGGGAGCTGTTTTTT.